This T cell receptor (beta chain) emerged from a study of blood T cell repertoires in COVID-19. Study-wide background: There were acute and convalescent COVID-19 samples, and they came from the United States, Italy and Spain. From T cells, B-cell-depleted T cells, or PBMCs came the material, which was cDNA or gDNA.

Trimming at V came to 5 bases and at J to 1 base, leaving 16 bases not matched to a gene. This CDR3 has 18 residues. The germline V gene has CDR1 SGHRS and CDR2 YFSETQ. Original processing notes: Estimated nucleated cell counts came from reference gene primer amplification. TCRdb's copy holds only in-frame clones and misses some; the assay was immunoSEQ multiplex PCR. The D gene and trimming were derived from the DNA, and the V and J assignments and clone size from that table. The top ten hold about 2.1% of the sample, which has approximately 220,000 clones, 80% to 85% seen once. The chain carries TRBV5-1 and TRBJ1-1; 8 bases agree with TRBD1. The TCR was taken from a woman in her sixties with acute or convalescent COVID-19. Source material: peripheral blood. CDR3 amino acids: CASSRGQGIKSSNTEAFF. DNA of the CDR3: TGCGCCAGCAGTCGTGGACAGGGAATTAAATCTTCGAACACTGAAGCTTTCTTT.